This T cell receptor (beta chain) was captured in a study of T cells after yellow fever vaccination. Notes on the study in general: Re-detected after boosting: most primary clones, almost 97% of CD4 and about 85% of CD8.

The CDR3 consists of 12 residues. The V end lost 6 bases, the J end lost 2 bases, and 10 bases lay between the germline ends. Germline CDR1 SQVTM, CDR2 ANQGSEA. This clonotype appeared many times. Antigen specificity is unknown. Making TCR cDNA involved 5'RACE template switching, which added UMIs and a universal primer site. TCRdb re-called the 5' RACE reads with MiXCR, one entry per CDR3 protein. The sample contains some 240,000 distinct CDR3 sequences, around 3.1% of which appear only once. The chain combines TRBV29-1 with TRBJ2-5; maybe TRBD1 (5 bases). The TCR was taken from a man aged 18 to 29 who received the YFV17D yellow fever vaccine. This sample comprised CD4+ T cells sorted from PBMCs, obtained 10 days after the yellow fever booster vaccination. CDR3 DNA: TGCAGCGTGGACAAGGATCAAGAGACCCAGTACTTC. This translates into CSVDKDQETQYF.